A selection of T cell receptor beta chains follows, all from one sample in a study of glioma-infiltrating T cells. TCRdb fed the multiplex PCR reads into MiXCR, producing one record per CDR3 protein. The sample shows approximately 130,000 distinct CDR3 sequences, more than 20% of them seen only once. The sample taken for sequencing was glioma tissue, nonneoplastic brain tissue, or PBMCs (not recorded which). These receptors were collected from a human donor with low-grade glioma or glioblastoma, undergoing nonglioma brain surgery, or in good health (not recorded which). Both conserved end residues are part of each CDR3. A D gene is named only where the DNA matches it firmly. Not all rows give a size; the values are once, few, many and, for expanded clones, a class.

CDR3 DNA: TGTGCCAGCAGGACGCAGGTTCCGCAAGAGACCCAGTACTTC; CDR3 protein: CASRTQVPQETQYF; clone size: many; D gene: -; J gene: TRBJ2-5; V gene: TRBV27
CDR3 DNA: TGTGCCAGCAGCCCAACTAGGAACAATGAGCAGTTCTTC; CDR3 protein: CASSPTRNNEQFF; clone size: -; D gene: -; J gene: TRBJ2-1; V gene: TRBV7-9
CDR3 DNA: TGTGCCAGCAGCAAGCGGGCTTCAGGCACAGATACGCAGTATTTT; CDR3 protein: CASSKRASGTDTQYF; clone size: few; D gene: -; J gene: TRBJ2-3; V gene: TRBV7-2
CDR3 DNA: TGTGCCAGCAGCGGGGGTAGGGACAGCGGCACAGATACGCAGTATTTT; CDR3 protein: CASSGGRDSGTDTQYF; clone size: -; D gene: TRBD1; J gene: TRBJ2-3; V gene: TRBV7-6
CDR3 DNA: TGTGCCAGCAGTTTTACTAGGTATGAGCAGTACTTC; CDR3 protein: CASSFTRYEQYF; clone size: -; D gene: -; J gene: TRBJ2-7; V gene: TRBV6-1
CDR3 DNA: TGTGCCTGGAACCGGGACCGTAGCACAGATACGCAGTATTTT; CDR3 protein: CAWNRDRSTDTQYF; clone size: once; D gene: -; J gene: TRBJ2-3; V gene: TRBV30
CDR3 DNA: TGTGCCAGCAGCAAGGACAGGGGCACGTACAATGAGCAGTTCTTC; CDR3 protein: CASSKDRGTYNEQFF; clone size: few; D gene: TRBD1; J gene: TRBJ2-1; V gene: TRBV7-8
CDR3 DNA: TGTGCCAGCAGTTTTAGGACAGGTGGAATTCCCCAGCATTTT; CDR3 protein: CASSFRTGGIPQHF; clone size: -; D gene: TRBD1; J gene: TRBJ1-5; V gene: TRBV12-3/TRBV12-4
CDR3 DNA: TGTGCCAGCAGCGAAGACTGGATACAGCCCCAGCATTTT; CDR3 protein: CASSEDWIQPQHF; clone size: few; D gene: -; J gene: TRBJ1-5; V gene: TRBV12-3/TRBV12-4
CDR3 DNA: TGTGCCACCAGTGATTCCGGAGGGGCGAATCTCTATGGCTACACCTTC; CDR3 protein: CATSDSGGANLYGYTF; clone size: -; D gene: -; J gene: TRBJ1-2; V gene: TRBV24-1
CDR3 DNA: TGTGCCAGCAGGACTAGCGGGGCCCCAGATACGCAGTATTTT; CDR3 protein: CASRTSGAPDTQYF; clone size: many; D gene: TRBD2; J gene: TRBJ2-3; V gene: TRBV7-2
CDR3 DNA: TGCAGCGTTGAAGGACTGAGAGAGACCCAGTACTTC; CDR3 protein: CSVEGLRETQYF; clone size: few; D gene: -; J gene: TRBJ2-5; V gene: TRBV29-1
CDR3 DNA: -; CDR3 protein: CASSLGLYGYTFGSGNTIYF; clone size: -; D gene: -; J gene: TRBJ1-3; V gene: TRBV7-9
CDR3 DNA: TGTGCCAGCAGCCCATGGGGTCAAGTTGACAATCAGCCCCAGCATTTT; CDR3 protein: CASSPWGQVDNQPQHF; clone size: few; D gene: -; J gene: TRBJ1-5; V gene: TRBV7-9
CDR3 DNA: TGTGCCAGCAGTGCCAGAGACAGGGGTGAGCAGTTCTTC; CDR3 protein: CASSARDRGEQFF; clone size: many; D gene: TRBD1; J gene: TRBJ2-1; V gene: TRBV6-1
CDR3 DNA: TGTGCCAGCTCACCTCTTGACAGAAACAATGAGCAGTTCTTC; CDR3 protein: CASSPLDRNNEQFF; clone size: -; D gene: -; J gene: TRBJ2-1; V gene: TRBV18
CDR3 DNA: TGTGCCAGCAGCGTTATCGCCACAGATTCCAATGAGCAGTTCTTC; CDR3 protein: CASSVIATDSNEQFF; clone size: -; D gene: -; J gene: TRBJ2-1; V gene: TRBV6-4
CDR3 DNA: TGTGCCAGCAGCCCCCTAGGCGGGGGGCTTGAAGCTTTCTTT; CDR3 protein: CASSPLGGGLEAFF; clone size: -; D gene: -; J gene: TRBJ1-1; V gene: TRBV7-2
CDR3 DNA: TGCGCCAGCAGCCCGAGCGGGGTGGATGGCTACACCTTC; CDR3 protein: CASSPSGVDGYTF; clone size: -; D gene: -; J gene: TRBJ1-2; V gene: TRBV4-1
CDR3 DNA: TGCAGTGCTAGAGAGGACCGGGCTGACTATGGCTACACCTTC; CDR3 protein: CSAREDRADYGYTF; clone size: -; D gene: -; J gene: TRBJ1-2; V gene: TRBV20-1
CDR3 DNA: TGTGCCACCATAGGGGCCACAGATACGCAGTATTTT; CDR3 protein: CATIGATDTQYF; clone size: few; D gene: -; J gene: TRBJ2-3; V gene: TRBV10-3
CDR3 DNA: TGTGCCAGCAGCCAAGATCTCATACAGGGAAACTATGGCTACACCTTC; CDR3 protein: CASSQDLIQGNYGYTF; clone size: few; D gene: -; J gene: TRBJ1-2; V gene: TRBV3-1
CDR3 DNA: TGTGCCAGCAGTTTAACGTCCGGGACAGAAGCTTTCTTT; CDR3 protein: CASSLTSGTEAFF; clone size: -; D gene: -; J gene: TRBJ1-1; V gene: TRBV12-3/TRBV12-4
CDR3 DNA: TGCAGTGCTTCCACTGAGAGCGGGGGGGCATTAGATACGCAGTATTTT; CDR3 protein: CSASTESGGALDTQYF; clone size: many; D gene: TRBD2; J gene: TRBJ2-3; V gene: TRBV20-1
CDR3 DNA: TGCGCCAGCAGCCGCAGACAGGGGCCAGGTCAGCCCCAGCATTTT; CDR3 protein: CASSRRQGPGQPQHF; clone size: many; D gene: TRBD1; J gene: TRBJ1-5; V gene: TRBV4-1
CDR3 DNA: TGTGCCAGCAGTAACCGGGACAGGGGGGGCTATGGCTACACCTTC; CDR3 protein: CASSNRDRGGYGYTF; clone size: few; D gene: TRBD1; J gene: TRBJ1-2; V gene: TRBV6-1
CDR3 DNA: TGTGCCAGCACCCCGCTCGAGGGAACCGCGAACACCGGGGAGCTGTTTTTT; CDR3 protein: CASTPLEGTANTGELFF; clone size: -; D gene: -; J gene: TRBJ2-2; V gene: TRBV28
CDR3 DNA: TGTGCCAGCAGTACGGACAGGCCGACAAGTGACTACACCTTC; CDR3 protein: CASSTDRPTSDYTF; clone size: many; D gene: TRBD1; J gene: TRBJ1-2; V gene: TRBV6-1
CDR3 DNA: TGCGCCAGCAGCCAAGATCAATCGGTGCGCACGGACCCGAACTATGGCTACACCTTC; CDR3 protein: CASSQDQSVRTDPNYGYTF; clone size: -; D gene: -; J gene: TRBJ1-2; V gene: TRBV4-1
CDR3 DNA: TGTGCCAGCTGTGTTCGAAACACCATATATTTT; CDR3 protein: CASCVRNTIYF; clone size: many; D gene: -; J gene: TRBJ1-3; V gene: TRBV28
CDR3 DNA: TGTGCCAGCAGTTTGTCTCGAATCTCTGGGGCCAACGTCCTGACTTTC; CDR3 protein: CASSLSRISGANVLTF; clone size: many; D gene: -; J gene: TRBJ2-6; V gene: TRBV28
CDR3 DNA: TGTGCCAGCAGCCCGGTAGTGGGCCAGCAGCATTTT; CDR3 protein: CASSPVVGQQHF; clone size: -; D gene: -; J gene: TRBJ1-5; V gene: TRBV7-7
CDR3 DNA: TGTGCCAGCAGCCCTTGGTCTAGCGGGGGGCCAAAAGAGACCCAGTACTTC; CDR3 protein: CASSPWSSGGPKETQYF; clone size: -; D gene: TRBD2; J gene: TRBJ2-5; V gene: TRBV12-3/TRBV12-4
CDR3 DNA: TGTGCCAGCAGCAGATCGGAGGGCACAGATACGCAGTATTTT; CDR3 protein: CASSRSEGTDTQYF; clone size: -; D gene: -; J gene: TRBJ2-3; V gene: TRBV7-2
CDR3 DNA: TGTGCCAGCAGCCCTCTCGGGCTAGCGGGGGCAGATACGCAGTATTTT; CDR3 protein: CASSPLGLAGADTQYF; clone size: -; D gene: TRBD2; J gene: TRBJ2-3; V gene: TRBV14
CDR3 DNA: TGTGCCAGCAGCTTAGCACAGGGTGGAGAAAAACTGTTTTTT; CDR3 protein: CASSLAQGGEKLFF; clone size: -; D gene: -; J gene: TRBJ1-4; V gene: TRBV7-9
CDR3 DNA: TGTGCCAGCAGCTTACAGGCGAGGTACCAAGAGACCCAGTACTTC; CDR3 protein: CASSLQARYQETQYF; clone size: many; D gene: -; J gene: TRBJ2-5; V gene: TRBV7-9
CDR3 DNA: TGTGCCAGCAGCCAGCCGGGACTGAGGGGTCCCGGGGAGCTGTTTTTT; CDR3 protein: CASSQPGLRGPGELFF; clone size: -; D gene: -; J gene: TRBJ2-2; V gene: TRBV14
CDR3 DNA: TGTGCCAGCAGAGACGGACAGGGCAACACTGAAGCTTTCTTT; CDR3 protein: CASRDGQGNTEAFF; clone size: many; D gene: TRBD1; J gene: TRBJ1-1; V gene: TRBV6-1
CDR3 DNA: TGCGCCAGCAGCCAAGAAAGGCTAGCGGGGTCTGGTGAGCAGTTCTTC; CDR3 protein: CASSQERLAGSGEQFF; clone size: -; D gene: TRBD2; J gene: TRBJ2-1; V gene: TRBV4-1
CDR3 DNA: TGCAGTGCTACTTGGGCATCCGGGTTGAACACCGGGGAGCTGTTTTTT; CDR3 protein: CSATWASGLNTGELFF; clone size: few; D gene: -; J gene: TRBJ2-2; V gene: TRBV20-1
CDR3 DNA: TGTGCCAGCACTCCTCTGGGGCGAGATGGCTACACCTTC; CDR3 protein: CASTPLGRDGYTF; clone size: many; D gene: -; J gene: TRBJ1-2; V gene: TRBV28
CDR3 DNA: TGTGCCAGCAGCATTGACAGGGAGGACACTGAAGCTTTCTTT; CDR3 protein: CASSIDREDTEAFF; clone size: many; D gene: TRBD1; J gene: TRBJ1-1; V gene: TRBV7-2
CDR3 DNA: TGTGCCAGCAGCTCACCGGACAGTCTTAACTATGGCTACACCTTC; CDR3 protein: CASSSPDSLNYGYTF; clone size: few; D gene: -; J gene: TRBJ1-2; V gene: TRBV13
CDR3 DNA: TGCGCCAGCCGAGACTTTAGCACAGATACGCAGTATTTT; CDR3 protein: CASRDFSTDTQYF; clone size: -; D gene: -; J gene: TRBJ2-3; V gene: TRBV5-1
CDR3 DNA: TGTGCCAGCAGCTTAGCGGGGGGTATAGCAAGAGAGACCCAGTACTTC; CDR3 protein: CASSLAGGIARETQYF; clone size: few; D gene: TRBD2; J gene: TRBJ2-5; V gene: TRBV11-2
CDR3 DNA: TGTGCCAGCGGCAGGACTAGCGGGGGGGCTGGCAATGAGCAGTTCTTC; CDR3 protein: CASGRTSGGAGNEQFF; clone size: few; D gene: TRBD2; J gene: TRBJ2-1; V gene: TRBV6-2/TRBV6-3
CDR3 DNA: TGTGCCAGCAGCCAAGATCGGGCGGTTGAAGCTTTCTTT; CDR3 protein: CASSQDRAVEAFF; clone size: many; D gene: -; J gene: TRBJ1-1; V gene: TRBV3-1
CDR3 DNA: TGCAGTGCTCAAGCGGGGGGGCTTGATAATGAGCAGTTCTTC; CDR3 protein: CSAQAGGLDNEQFF; clone size: -; D gene: TRBD2; J gene: TRBJ2-1; V gene: TRBV20-1
CDR3 DNA: TGTGCCAGCAGCCGGTCCGGGGCCCTCCAGCATTTT; CDR3 protein: CASSRSGALQHF; clone size: few; D gene: -; J gene: TRBJ1-5; V gene: TRBV7-9